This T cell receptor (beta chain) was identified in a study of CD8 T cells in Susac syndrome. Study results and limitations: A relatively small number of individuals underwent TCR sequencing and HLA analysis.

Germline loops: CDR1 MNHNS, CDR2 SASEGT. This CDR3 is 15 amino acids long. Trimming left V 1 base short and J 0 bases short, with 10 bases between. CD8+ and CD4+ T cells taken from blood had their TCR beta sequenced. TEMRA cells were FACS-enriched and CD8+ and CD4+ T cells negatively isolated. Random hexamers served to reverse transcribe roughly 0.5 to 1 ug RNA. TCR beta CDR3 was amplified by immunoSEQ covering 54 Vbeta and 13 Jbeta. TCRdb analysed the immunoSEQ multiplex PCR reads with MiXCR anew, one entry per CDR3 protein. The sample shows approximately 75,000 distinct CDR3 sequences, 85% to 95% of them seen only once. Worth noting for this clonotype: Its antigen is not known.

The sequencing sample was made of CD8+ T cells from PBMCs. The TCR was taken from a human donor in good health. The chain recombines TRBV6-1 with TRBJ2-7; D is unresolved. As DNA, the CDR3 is TGTGCCAGCAGTGAAGGTCCCGCCAGCTCCTACGAGCAGTACGTC. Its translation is CASSEGPASSYEQYV.